This T cell receptor beta chain was recovered during a study of blood T cell repertoires in COVID-19. Study at large: For recovered donors of Cohort 3, there were two negative PCRs, clearance, or symptom resolution. The United States, Italy and Spain were the sources of the acute and convalescent COVID-19 samples. The analysed material was cDNA or gDNA that came from T cells, B-cell-depleted T cells, or PBMCs.

TCRdb keeps only in-frame clones here, not all; method: immunoSEQ multiplex PCR. The data hold a few hundred thousand clones, with about 89% observed a single time. Trimming removed 0 bases at V and 4 bases at J, with 12 bases between. CDR1 and CDR2 from the germline V gene are KGHDR and SFDVKD. The CDR3 totals 16 residues. Participants' own reports of clinical history determined their cohort assignment. In its sample, this clone was seen once. Sequenced: PBMCs or T cells enriched from blood (not recorded which). The chain has TRBV24-1 and TRBJ2-1; maybe TRBD2 (6 bases). This TCR was recovered from a man aged 35 to 55 in a cohort exposed to, infected with or recovered from COVID-19 (not recorded which). The CDR3 is CATSDLPSAGYNEQFF. In DNA form, the CDR3 reads TGTGCCACCAGTGATTTGCCTAGCGCGGGGTACAATGAGCAGTTCTTC.